The sequence of this T cell receptor beta chain was determined in a study of T cell repertoires in ileal Crohn's disease. With 4 bases removed from V and 0 bases from J, the gap between germline ends came to 17 bases. The CDR3 has 16 residues. From germline, CDR1 is SGHDT and CDR2 YYEEEE. Produced via immunoSEQ multiplex PCR; TCRdb's table is partial and in-frame only. Of around 8,600 clones in the sample, around 76% were seen once. The sample taken for sequencing was ileal tissue. V is TRBV5-6 and J is TRBJ2-7, with a tentative D call TRBD1 (5 bases). This receptor was taken from an adult with Crohn's disease. The CDR3 region is CASSLDVGRVSYEQYF. CDR3 in DNA: TGTGCCAGCAGCCTGGATGTTGGCAGGGTCTCCTACGAGCAGTACTTC.